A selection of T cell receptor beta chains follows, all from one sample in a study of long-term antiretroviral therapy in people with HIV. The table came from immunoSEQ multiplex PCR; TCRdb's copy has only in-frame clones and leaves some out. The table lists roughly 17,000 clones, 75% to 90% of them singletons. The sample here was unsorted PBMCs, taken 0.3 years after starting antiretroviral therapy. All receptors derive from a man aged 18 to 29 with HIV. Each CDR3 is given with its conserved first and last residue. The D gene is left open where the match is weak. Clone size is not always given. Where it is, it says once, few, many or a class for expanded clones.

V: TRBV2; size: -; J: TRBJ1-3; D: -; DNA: TGTGCCAGCAGTGACGGGGGGGGAAACACCATATATTTT; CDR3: CASSDGGGNTIYF
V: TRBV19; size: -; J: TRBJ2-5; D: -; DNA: TGTGCCAGTAGTCCCAGTAGTCAAGAGACCCAGTACTTC; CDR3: CASSPSSQETQYF
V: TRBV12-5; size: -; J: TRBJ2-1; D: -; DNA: TGTGCTAGTGCCATCGACCGGCAAAATGAGCAGTTCTTC; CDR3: CASAIDRQNEQFF
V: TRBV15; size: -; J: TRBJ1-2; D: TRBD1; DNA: TGTGCCACCAGCAGCGCCTTGTATTCGGGACAGGGGGCGCGGGTCAACTATGGCTACACCTTC; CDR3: CATSSALYSGQGARVNYGYTF
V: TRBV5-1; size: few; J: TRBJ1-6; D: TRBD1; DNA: TGCGCCAGCAGTGAGGGGGCGGAAAATTCACCCCTCCACTTT; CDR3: CASSEGAENSPLHF
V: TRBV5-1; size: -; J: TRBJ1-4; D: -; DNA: TGCGCCAGCAGCTCGAACAGCTGGAATGAAAAACTGTTTTTT; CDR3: CASSSNSWNEKLFF
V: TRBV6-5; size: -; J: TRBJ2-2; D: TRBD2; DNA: TGTGCCAGCAGTCGACTAGCGGGGTTTACCGGGGAGCTGTTTTTT; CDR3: CASSRLAGFTGELFF
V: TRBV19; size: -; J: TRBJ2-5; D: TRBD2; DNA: TGTGCCAGTAGTCCAGGCCGGACTAGCGGCACCGACCAAGAGACCCAGTACTTC; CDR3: CASSPGRTSGTDQETQYF
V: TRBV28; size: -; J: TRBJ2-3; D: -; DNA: TGTGCCAGCAGTTACCGTGGACAGTGGTCGGGGTATTTT; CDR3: CASSYRGQWSGYF
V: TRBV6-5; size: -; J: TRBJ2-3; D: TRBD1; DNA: TGTGCCAGCAGTACAGGGGGCGATACGCAGTATTTT; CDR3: CASSTGGDTQYF
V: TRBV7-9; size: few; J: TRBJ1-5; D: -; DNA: TGTGCCAGCAGCTTAGATGACCAGCCCCAGCATTTT; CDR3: CASSLDDQPQHF
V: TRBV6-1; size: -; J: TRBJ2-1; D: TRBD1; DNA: TGTGCCAGCAGTGAAGGCGGGACAGGGGGGCATGAGCAGTTCTTC; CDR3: CASSEGGTGGHEQFF
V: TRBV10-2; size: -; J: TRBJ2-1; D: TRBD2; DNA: TGCGCCAGCAGTGAGGTCGGGGGGGAATACAATGAGCAGTTCTTC; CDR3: CASSEVGGEYNEQFF
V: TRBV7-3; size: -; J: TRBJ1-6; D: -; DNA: TGTGCCAGCAGCTTAGGTCAGGGTTCACCCCTCCACTTT; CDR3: CASSLGQGSPLHF
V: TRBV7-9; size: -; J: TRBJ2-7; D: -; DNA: TGTGCCAGCAGTCACCATTGGGATCCCCGCGGACAGTCATACGAGCAGTACTTC; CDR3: CASSHHWDPRGQSYEQYF
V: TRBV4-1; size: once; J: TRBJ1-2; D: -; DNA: TGCGCCAGCAGCCAAGATATCGACACTCACACCTTC; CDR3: CASSQDIDTHTF
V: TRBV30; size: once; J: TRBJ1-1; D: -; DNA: TGTGCCTGGAGTATCGAGTGGGGAGCTGAAGCTTTCTTT; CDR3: CAWSIEWGAEAFF
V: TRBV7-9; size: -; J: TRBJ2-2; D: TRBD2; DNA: TGTGCCAGCGGCGATGGACTAGCGGGGGACGGGGAGCTGTTTTTT; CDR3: CASGDGLAGDGELFF
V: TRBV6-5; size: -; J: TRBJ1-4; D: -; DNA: TGTGCCAGCATTCAGGACAGCTTAACCCATGAAAAACTGTTTTTT; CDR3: CASIQDSLTHEKLFF
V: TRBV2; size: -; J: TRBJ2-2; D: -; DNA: TGTGCCAGCAGGGTACAGGGCGCTACGAACACCGGGGAGCTGTTTTTT; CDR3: CASRVQGATNTGELFF
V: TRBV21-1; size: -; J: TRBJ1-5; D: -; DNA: TGTGCCAGCAGCATCGTCTCTATCCAGCCCCAGCATTTT; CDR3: CASSIVSIQPQHF
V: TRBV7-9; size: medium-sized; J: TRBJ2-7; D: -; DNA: TGTGCCAGCAGCCCAACCGGTACAGGGATCACCTACGAGCAGTACTTC; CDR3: CASSPTGTGITYEQYF
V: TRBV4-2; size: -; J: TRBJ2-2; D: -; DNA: TGTGCCAGCAGCCAAGACGGGCCAGAGTCTGACACCGGGGAGCTGTTTTTT; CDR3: CASSQDGPESDTGELFF
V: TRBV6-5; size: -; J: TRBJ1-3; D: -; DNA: TGTGCCAGCAGTTACTTGGACGGAGGAAACACCATATATTTT; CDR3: CASSYLDGGNTIYF
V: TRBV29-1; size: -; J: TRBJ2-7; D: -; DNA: TGCAGCGTTGCGGGGAGCGGAGAAACTTACGAGCAGTACTTC; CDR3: CSVAGSGETYEQYF
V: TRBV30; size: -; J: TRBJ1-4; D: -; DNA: TGTGCCTGGAGTCTGGCCTCGGGGTACGAAAAACTGTTTTTT; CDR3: CAWSLASGYEKLFF
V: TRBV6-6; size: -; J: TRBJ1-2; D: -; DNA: TGTGCCAGCAGTCTCAGTCCGGACGTCTATGGCTACACCTTC; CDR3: CASSLSPDVYGYTF
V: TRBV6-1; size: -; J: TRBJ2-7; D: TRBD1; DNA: TGTGCCAGCAGTGTAGACAGGGGTTACGAGCAGTACTTC; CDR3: CASSVDRGYEQYF
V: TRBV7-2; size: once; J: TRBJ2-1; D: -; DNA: TGTGCCAGCAGCTCTTCCTTAATCTCGCAGGATGAGCAGTTCTTC; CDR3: CASSSSLISQDEQFF
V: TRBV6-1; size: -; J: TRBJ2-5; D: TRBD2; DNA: TGTGCCAGCGCAGCGGGGGGCTCGATGGGGACCCAGTACTTC; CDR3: CASAAGGSMGTQYF
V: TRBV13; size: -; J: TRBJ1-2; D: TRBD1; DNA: TGTGCCAGCAGCTTGGGACAGGGGAGATCGGGGAGCTATGGCTACACCTTC; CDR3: CASSLGQGRSGSYGYTF
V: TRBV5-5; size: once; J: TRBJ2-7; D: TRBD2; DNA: TGTGCCAGCAGCTCTTTTCCTAGCGGCTCCTACGAGCAGTACTTC; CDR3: CASSSFPSGSYEQYF
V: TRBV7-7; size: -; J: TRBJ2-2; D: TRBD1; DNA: TGTGCTAGCAGCTTAGACAGGGACAACACCGGGGAGCTGTTTTTT; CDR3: CASSLDRDNTGELFF
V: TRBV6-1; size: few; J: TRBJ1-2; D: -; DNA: TGTGCCAGCAGAATGGGTGCGGGTGGCTACACCTTC; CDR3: CASRMGAGGYTF
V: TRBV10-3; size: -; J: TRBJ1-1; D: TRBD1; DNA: TGTGCCATCGATGACAGGGGGCTGAACACTGAAGCTTTCTTT; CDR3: CAIDDRGLNTEAFF
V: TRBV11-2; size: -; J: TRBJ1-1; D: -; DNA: TGTGCCAGCAGCTTAGTCTTGAACACTGAAGCTTTCTTT; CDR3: CASSLVLNTEAFF
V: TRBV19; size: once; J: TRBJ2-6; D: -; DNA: TGTGCCAGTAGCCAGGGGTACGGGGCCAACGTCCTGACTTTC; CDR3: CASSQGYGANVLTF
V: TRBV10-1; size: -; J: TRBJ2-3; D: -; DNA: TGCGCCAGCAGCCAGCTAGCTGCAGATACGCAGTATTTT; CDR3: CASSQLAADTQYF
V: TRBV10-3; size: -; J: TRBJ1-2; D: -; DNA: TGTGCCATCAGTGAGAGCTTAGAGCTTGACTATGGCTACACCTTC; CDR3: CAISESLELDYGYTF
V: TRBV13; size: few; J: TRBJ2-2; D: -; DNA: TGTGCCAGCAGCTCGACAGTTCGGGAGCTGTTTTTT; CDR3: CASSSTVRELFF
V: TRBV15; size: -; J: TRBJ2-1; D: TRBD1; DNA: TGTGCCACCAGCAGTTACACCCGGGACAGGGGGCACGCTGAGCAGTTCTTC; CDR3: CATSSYTRDRGHAEQFF
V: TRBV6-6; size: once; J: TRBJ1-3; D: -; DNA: TGTGCCAGCAGTCCACCAGGGAGGACTGGAAACACCATATATTTT; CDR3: CASSPPGRTGNTIYF
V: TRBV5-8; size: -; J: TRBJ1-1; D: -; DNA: TGTGCCAGCAGCCCGGAAGGATGGACTGAAGCTTTCTTT; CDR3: CASSPEGWTEAFF
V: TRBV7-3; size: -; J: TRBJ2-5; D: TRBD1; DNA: TGTGCCAGCAGCCAAGACAGGGCCGCCGGGACCCAGTACTTC; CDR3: CASSQDRAAGTQYF
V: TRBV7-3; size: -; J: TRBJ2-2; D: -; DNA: TGTGCCAGCGTTGAGTGGGGTGGGACCGGGGAGCTGTTTTTT; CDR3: CASVEWGGTGELFF
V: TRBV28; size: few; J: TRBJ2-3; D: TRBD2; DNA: TGTGCCAGCAGGGCCGGACTAGCGGGAGGGGATACGCAGTATTTT; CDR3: CASRAGLAGGDTQYF
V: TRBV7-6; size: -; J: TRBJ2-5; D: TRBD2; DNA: TGTGCCAGCAGCTTAGTTGTTTCGGGGGGAGGAGAGACCCAGTACTTC; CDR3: CASSLVVSGGGETQYF
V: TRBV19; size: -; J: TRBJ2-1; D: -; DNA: TGTCCCTCCCCCGGCCCGGGACTGAGGTCCTCCTTCTCCTACAATGAGCAGTTCTTC; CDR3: CPSPGPGLRSSFSYNEQFF
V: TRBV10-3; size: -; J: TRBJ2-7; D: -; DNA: TGTGCCATCAGTGAAAATTACGAGCAGTACTTC; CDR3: CAISENYEQYF
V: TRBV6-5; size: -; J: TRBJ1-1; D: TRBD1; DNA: TGTGCCAGCAGTTACGCAGGGACAGTGGCTTTCTTT; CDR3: CASSYAGTVAFF
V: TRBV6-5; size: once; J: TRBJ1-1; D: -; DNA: TGTGCCACCCGACGGGGGGCGGGGGCTTTCTTT; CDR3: CATRRGAGAFF
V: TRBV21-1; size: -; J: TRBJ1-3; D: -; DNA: TGTGCCAGCAGCTCGTGTCAGGGTGGTGGAAACACCATATATTTT; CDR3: CASSSCQGGGNTIYF
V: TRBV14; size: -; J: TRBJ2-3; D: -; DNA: TGTGCCAGCAGCCAAGACCGGAGAAGTACAGATACGCAGTATTTT; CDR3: CASSQDRRSTDTQYF
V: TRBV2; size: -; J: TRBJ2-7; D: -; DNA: TGTGCCAGCCAAGCAGGCTACGAGCAGTACTTC; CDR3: CASQAGYEQYF
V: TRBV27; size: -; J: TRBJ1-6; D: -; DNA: TGTGCCAGTAGCCCGGGGGGGGTCAATAATTCACCCCTCCACTTT; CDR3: CASSPGGVNNSPLHF
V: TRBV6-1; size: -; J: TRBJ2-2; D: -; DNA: TGTGCCAGCAGTGAATCGACAGGCCCCGGGGAGCTGTTTTTT; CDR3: CASSESTGPGELFF
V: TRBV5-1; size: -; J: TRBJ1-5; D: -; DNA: TGCGCCAGCAGCCTTGTCCCCCGGGACTTGAATCAGCCCCAGCATTTT; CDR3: CASSLVPRDLNQPQHF